These 27 T cell receptor beta chains came from one sample sequenced in a study of shared clonotypes between healthy human individuals. The method was immunoSEQ multiplex PCR; TCRdb's version includes in-frame clones alone and lacks a portion of them. The sample lists about 380,000 clones, 96% occurring once. The sequencing sample was made of memory CD8+ T cells sorted from blood. Noted subset: CD45RO+ cells pooled with CCR7-negative TemRA cells. Receptors originate from a man under 40 in good health.

J is TRBJ2-7 and V is TRBV4-1, with TRBD2 identical over 7 bases. The CDR3 length is 13 residues. The germline gives CDR1 MGHRA, CDR2 YSYEKL. With V trimmed by 6 bases and J by 2 bases, 4 bases remained unmatched. The CDR3 region is CASSPTSAYEQYF. The CDR3, as DNA: TGCGCCAGCAGTCCCACTAGCGCCTACGAGCAGTACTTC.

The DNA for the CDR3 is TGTGCCAGCTCACCACAAAGGACGGCCTACACCGGGGAGCTGTTTTTT. Translated: CASSPQRTAYTGELFF. This chain connects TRBV18 to TRBJ2-2; D is unclear. The CDR3 consists of 16 residues. Trimming removed 1 base from V and 3 bases from J, with 12 bases in between. The germline CDR1 and CDR2 sequences are KGHSH and LQKENI. Drawing the rest from reference TRBV18 and TRBJ2-2, the complete variable domain is NAGVMQNPRHLVRRRGQEARLRCSPMKGHSHVYWYRQLPEEGLKFMVYLQKENIIDESGMPKERFSAEFPKEGPSILRIQQVVRGDSAAYFCASSPQRTAYTGELFFGEGSRLTVL.

The V call is TRBV2, the J call TRBJ2-1; D is perhaps TRBD2 (6 bases). V shed 8 bases and J shed 7 bases, with 9 bases lying between them. Germline CDR1 is SNHLY and CDR2 is FYNNEI. The CDR3 consists of 11 residues. The CDR3 reads CASRRGNEQFF. The CDR3 DNA reads TGTGCCAGCCGACGGGGGAATGAGCAGTTCTTC.

The chain couples TRBV11-2 to TRBJ2-6, with unresolved D. Trimming stripped 1 base from V and 0 bases from J, with 7 bases between. Germline V gene data show CDR1 as SGHAT and CDR2 as FQNNGV. This CDR3 has 16 amino acids. The CDR3 region is CASSLVSLSGANVLTF. The CDR3 DNA reads TGTGCCAGCAGCTTAGTGTCCCTCTCTGGGGCCAACGTCCTGACTTTC. The full variable domain, with the rest looked up from reference TRBV11-2 and TRBJ2-6, is EAGVAQSPRYKIIEKRQSVAFWCNPISGHATLYWYQQILGQGPKLLIQFQNNGVVDDSQLPKDRFSAERLKGVDSTLKIQPAKLEDSAVYLCASSLVSLSGANVLTFGAGSRLTVL.

This chain connects TRBV6-5 to TRBJ2-3, with TRBD2 matching 7 bases. Per germline, CDR1 MNHEY and CDR2 SVGAGI. With 8 bases clipped from V and 1 base from J, the junction kept 6 bases outside the gene matches. The CDR3 runs to 14 residues. CDR3 region: CASARGRGTDTQYF. The CDR3 bases are TGTGCCAGCGCAAGAGGGAGGGGCACAGATACGCAGTATTTT.

The chain employs TRBV19 and TRBJ1-2; 7 positions match TRBD1. CDR3 length equals 14 residues. The ends lost 6 bases at V and 2 bases at J; junction bases unmatched: 6. CDR1 is LNHDA, CDR2 SQIVND, per germline (reference sequence). For the CDR3, the DNA is TGTGCCAGTAGCCCCCAGGGGGGAAACTATGGCTACACCTTC. This codes for CASSPQGGNYGYTF. The variable domain in full, completed from reference TRBV19 and TRBJ1-2, reads DGGITQSPKYLFRKEGQNVTLSCEQNLNHDAMYWYRQDPGQGLRLIYYSQIVNDFQKGDIAEGYSVSREKKESFPLTVTSAQKNPTAFYLCASSPQGGNYGYTFGSGTRLTVV.

Only one count was recorded for this clone. The chain carries TRBV2 and TRBJ1-1; D unclear. The CDR3 length is 13 residues. Germline-derived CDR1 and CDR2 are SNHLY and FYNNEI. V lost 3 bases, J lost 0 bases, and 5 bases lay in between. This CDR3 reads CASSDHLNTEAFF. The CDR3 bases are TGTGCCAGCAGTGATCACCTGAACACTGAAGCTTTCTTT.

V gene TRBV7-9 combines with J gene TRBJ2-7, with 12 bases identical to TRBD2. After removal of 5 bases from V and 4 bases from J, the junction contained 9 bases not matched to a gene. Looked up from germline, CDR1 is SEHNR and CDR2 is FQNEAQ (reference sequence). The length of the CDR3 is 16 residues. This chain's CDR3 is CASSLSSGRALYEQYF. The CDR3 region has the DNA TGTGCCAGCAGCCTATCTAGCGGGAGGGCTTTATACGAGCAGTACTTC. The full variable domain, with the rest looked up from reference TRBV7-9 and TRBJ2-7, is DTGVSQNPRHKITKRGQNVTFRCDPISEHNRLYWYRQTLGQGPEFLTYFQNEAQLEKSRLLSDRFSAERPKGSFSTLEIQRTEQGDSAMYLCASSLSSGRALYEQYFGPGTRLTVT.

The chain recombines TRBV19 with TRBJ2-7; TRBD2 might be the D (5 bases). Trimming left V 5 bases short and J 7 bases short, with 12 bases between. Per germline, CDR1 LNHDA and CDR2 SQIVND (reference sequence). This CDR3 spans 12 amino acids. DNA for the CDR3: TGTGCCAGTAGTCCGAGGGTGGGGGAGCAGTACTTC. It translates to CASSPRVGEQYF.

The V call is TRBV28, the J call TRBJ1-1; perhaps TRBD1 as D (5 bases). Trimming cost V 7 bases and J 6 bases, with 12 bases left between them. There are 12 residues in the CDR3. Germline V gene data show CDR1 as MDHEN and CDR2 as SYDVKM. This CDR3 is CASTPGVPEAFF. As DNA, the CDR3 is TGTGCCAGCACCCCGGGGGTACCTGAAGCTTTCTTT.

V usage is TRBV6-6 and J usage is TRBJ2-7, with 8 positions matching TRBD2. The CDR3 is made up of 14 amino acids. Trimming at V came to 6 bases and at J to 2 bases, leaving 6 bases not matched to a gene. CDR1 MNHNY and CDR2 SVGAGI come from the germline V gene (reference sequence). CDR3 DNA: TGTGCCAGCAGCAGACTAGCGCATACCTACGAGCAGTACTTC. It translates to CASSRLAHTYEQYF.

The J gene is TRBJ1-1, the V gene TRBV30, with D uncertain. The CDR3 runs 15 residues. Germline assignment: CDR1 GTSNPN and CDR2 SVGIG (reference sequence). The V end lost 0 bases, the J end lost 4 bases, and 15 bases lay between the germline ends. The CDR3: CAWSVHMGKGTEAFF. The CDR3 DNA reads as TGTGCCTGGAGTGTACATATGGGTAAGGGCACTGAAGCTTTCTTT.

This sequence joins TRBV28 and TRBJ2-7; 9 bases are shared with TRBD2. Germline CDR1 is MDHEN and CDR2 is SYDVKM. The CDR3 spans 14 residues. The trim removed 5 bases at V and 2 bases at J, leaving 4 bases unmatched. CDR3 in amino acids: CASSPLAGTYEQYF. DNA for the CDR3: TGTGCCAGCAGTCCTCTAGCGGGGACCTACGAGCAGTACTTC.

This clone was seen only a few times. The J gene is TRBJ2-4, the V gene TRBV20-1; 8 bases align to TRBD2. The CDR3 is 10 residues long. CDR1 DFQATT and CDR2 SNEGSKA come from the germline V gene (reference sequence). The trim removed 3 bases at V and 16 bases at J, leaving 5 bases unmatched. CDR3 residues: CSASLAGIYF. In DNA form, the CDR3 reads TGCAGTGCTAGTTTAGCGGGAATATACTTC.

In this sample, this clone turned up once. CDR3 nucleotides: TGTGCCAGTAGTATGCACCTAGCGGGAGTGTTCAATGAGCAGTTCTTC. Translated, it gives CASSMHLAGVFNEQFF. The genes are TRBV19 and TRBJ2-1, with TRBD2 matching 10 bases. The CDR3 consists of 16 residues. Trimming removed 3 bases from V and 6 bases from J; junction bases left unmatched: 8. Germline loops: CDR1 LNHDA, CDR2 SQIVND (reference sequence).

The rearrangement links TRBV30 to TRBJ1-3, with D maybe TRBD1 (6 bases). The CDR3 is made up of 12 amino acids. Germline loops: CDR1 GTSNPN, CDR2 SVGIG (reference sequence). Trimming pared 8 bases from V and 4 bases from J, leaving 12 bases between. CDR3 amino acids: CAGQDRGNTIYF. CDR3 DNA sequence: TGTGCCGGCCAGGACAGAGGAAACACCATATATTTT.

The chain couples TRBV4-1 to TRBJ2-2; 12 positions match TRBD2. This CDR3 region has 17 residues. Germline assignment: CDR1 MGHRA and CDR2 YSYEKL. V was pared by 4 bases and J by 0 bases, with 3 bases of the junction left unmatched. CDR3 in amino acids: CASSPRTSGANTGELFF. CDR3 DNA: TGCGCCAGCAGCCCGCGGACTAGCGGGGCGAACACCGGGGAGCTGTTTTTT.

As regards this clone: The same CDR3 also results from other DNA sequences found in this sample. V and J are TRBV5-1 and TRBJ2-7, with 9 bases identical to TRBD2. V dropped 2 bases and J dropped 0; count of bases not matched to a gene: 0. Germline V CDR1 and CDR2: SGHRS, YFSETQ. This CDR3 comprises 14 residues. CDR3 residues: CASSLAGGSYEQYF. In DNA, the CDR3 is TGCGCCAGCAGCTTAGCGGGGGGCTCCTACGAGCAGTACTTC.

The chain is built from TRBV6-1 and TRBJ2-4; 7 bases agree with TRBD1. This CDR3 is 14 amino acids long. V was pared by 4 bases and J by 6 bases, with 6 bases of the junction left unmatched. Per the germline V gene, CDR1 is MNHNS and CDR2 is SASEGT. CDR3 in DNA: TGTGCCAGCAGTGCCCCTTACAGGGGAAACATTCAGTACTTC. It is translated as CASSAPYRGNIQYF.

The rearrangement uses TRBV4-1 and TRBJ2-7, with TRBD2 identical over 8 bases. V trimming: 4 bases; J trimming: 5 bases; junction bases outside the gene matches: 10. CDR3 length equals 15 residues. CDR1 is MGHRA, CDR2 YSYEKL, per germline. CDR3 loop: CASSRGRLALNEQYF. CDR3 in DNA: TGCGCCAGCAGCCGGGGTCGACTAGCGTTGAACGAGCAGTACTTC.

This rearrangement joins TRBV19 to TRBJ2-1; D gene unclear. The germline V and J ends were trimmed by 4 bases and 3 bases, with 4 bases remaining between them. CDR3 length equals 12 residues. Germline values: CDR1 LNHDA, CDR2 SQIVND (reference sequence). CDR3 sequence (DNA): TGTGCCAGTAGTAGCGACTACAATGAGCAGTTCTTC. Amino acid sequence: CASSSDYNEQFF.

The chain employs TRBV30 and TRBJ1-2; D unresolved. V shed 2 bases and J shed 7 bases, with 11 bases lying between them. Germline CDR1 GTSNPN, CDR2 SVGIG (reference sequence). This CDR3 spans 12 amino acids. The CDR3 coding sequence is TGTGCCTGGAGTAGGCCTACGACTGGCTACACCTTC. Translating it yields CAWSRPTTGYTF.

This sequence joins TRBV7-6 and TRBJ2-7, with a weak D call TRBD1 (5 bases). The CDR3 has 19 residues. Germline lookup yields CDR1 SGHVS and CDR2 FNYEAQ. The V end was cut by 3 bases, the J end by 2 bases, with 26 bases between. The CDR3 reads CASSLSYRTTRHKTYEQYF. The CDR3 nucleotides read TGTGCCAGCAGCTTGAGCTACAGGACGACACGACATAAAACCTACGAGCAGTACTTC.

V is TRBV27 and J is TRBJ2-1; the match to TRBD2 covers 8 bases. V shed 2 bases and J 4 bases; nucleotides not matched to a gene: 4. Germline values: CDR1 MNHEY, CDR2 SMNVEV (reference sequence). The CDR3 contains 15 residues. CDR3 bases: TGTGCCAGCAGTTTACGTAGCGGGGTTTACAATGAGCAGTTCTTC. This translates into CASSLRSGVYNEQFF.

The chain is built from TRBV5-6 and TRBJ2-5, with TRBD1 matching over 8 bases. V shed 0 bases and J 7 bases; nucleotides not matched to a gene: 5. CDR3 size: 14 residues. CDR1 is SGHDT, CDR2 YYEEEE, per germline. The CDR3 sequence: CASSLGADRVTQYF. Written as DNA, the CDR3 is TGTGCCAGCAGCTTGGGAGCGGACAGGGTGACCCAGTACTTC.

The rearrangement joins TRBV5-5 to TRBJ2-5; 7 bases agree with TRBD2. V lost 6 bases and J lost 6; bases outside the gene matches: 11. The CDR3 has 14 amino acids. Per the germline V gene, CDR1 is SGHKS and CDR2 is YYEKEE (reference sequence). The CDR3 region has the DNA TGTGCCAGCACCGGGGGGTCTGGCCCACAGACCCAGTACTTC. It translates to CASTGGSGPQTQYF.

The count of this clone is one. V is TRBV2 and J is TRBJ2-6, with a weak D call TRBD2 (6 bases). The germline gives CDR1 SNHLY, CDR2 FYNNEI. Trimming left V 2 bases short and J 1 base short, with 18 bases between. The length of the CDR3 is 19 residues. The CDR3 coding sequence is TGTGCCAGCAGTGAAAGCGGAGGGGCGGACCTATCTGGGGCCAACGTCCTGACTTTC. The encoded protein is CASSESGGADLSGANVLTF.